This paragraph covers one T cell receptor beta chain sequence. The germline V gene encodes CDR1 MDHEN and CDR2 SYDVKM. The CDR3 is 13 residues long. V was shortened by 3 bases and J by 0 bases, with 5 bases between the two germline ends. This record belongs to a study of OX40 agonist ivuxolimab in advanced cancers. Libraries were prepared by immunoSEQ multiplex PCR; TCRdb keeps only in-frame clonotypes and omits some of them. This table holds over 50,000 clones, 83% found once. The source of this sequence is an adult with an advanced solid tumor such as melanoma, head and neck, liver or kidney cancer. The source material was CD4+ or CD8+ T cells sorted from blood, sampled in a trial of the OX40 agonist ivuxolimab. The V call is TRBV28, the J call TRBJ2-5; D uncertain. The chain's CDR3 is CASSFGDQETQYF. The CDR3 DNA is TGTGCCAGCAGTTTCGGTGACCAAGAGACCCAGTACTTC.